A single sample gave rise to the 13 T cell receptor beta chains below, sequenced in a study of beta chain features in type 1 diabetes. Overall study findings and caveats: Type 1 diabetes patients had TCRB CDR3s that were shorter (moderately but significantly so) in all four CD4+ subsets.

For these TCRs, the target antigens are not known. The isolated RNA, all of it, was reverse transcribed, so expressed TCRB transcripts were what got sequenced. Data came from immunoSEQ multiplex PCR; TCRdb stores just in-frame clones and leaves some out. The table lists 400,000 or so clones, around 10% of them singletons. Sequencing was carried out using central memory CD4+ T cells from blood. Receptors were obtained from a young man with type 1 diabetes.

This clone was observed a handful of times. Other nucleotide sequences in the sample specify the same CDR3. The chain joins TRBV15 to TRBJ2-5; no clear D. Germline CDR1 reads LNHNV; CDR2 reads YYDKDF (reference sequence). V was pared by 0 bases and J by 4 bases, with 6 bases between. The CDR3 has 13 residues. CDR3 sequence (DNA): TGTGCCACCAGCAGAGATCTGGTAGAGACCCAGTACTTC. Translating gives CATSRDLVETQYF. Supplemented by reference TRBV15 and TRBJ2-5, the full variable domain reads DAMVIQNPRYQVTQFGKPVTLSCSQTLNHNVMYWYQQKSSQAPKLLFHYYDKDFNNEADTPDNFQSRRPNTSFCFLDIRSPGLGDTAMYLCATSRDLVETQYFGPGTRLLVL.

This clone was observed a few times. This chain connects TRBV30 to TRBJ2-7; D tentatively reads TRBD1 or TRBD2 (6 bases each). This CDR3 is 11 amino acids long. V was clipped by 0 bases and J by 9 bases, with 9 bases between them. Per germline, CDR1 GTSNPN and CDR2 SVGIG (reference sequence). CDR3 nucleotides: TGTGCCTGGAGTGTAGGAGGGGGGCAGTACTTC. Translating gives CAWSVGGGQYF.

This chain uses TRBV19 with TRBJ2-1, with 10 nucleotides matching TRBD1. From germline, CDR1 is LNHDA and CDR2 SQIVND (reference sequence). V trimming: 6 bases; J trimming: 3 bases; junction bases outside the gene matches: 2. This CDR3 comprises 14 residues. The CDR3 bases are TGTGCCAGTAGCCGGGACAGGGGCTACAATGAGCAGTTCTTC. Encoded protein: CASSRDRGYNEQFF. Complete variable domain (other parts from reference TRBV19 and TRBJ2-1): DGGITQSPKYLFRKEGQNVTLSCEQNLNHDAMYWYRQDPGQGLRLIYYSQIVNDFQKGDIAEGYSVSREKKESFPLTVTSAQKNPTAFYLCASSRDRGYNEQFFGPGTRLTVL.

This clone has only a few counts. This chain uses TRBV15 with TRBJ1-5, with a possible D match to TRBD1 (6 bases). In germline, CDR1 is LNHNV, CDR2 YYDKDF (reference sequence). V lost 5 bases and J 4 bases, leaving 15 bases between the germline ends. This CDR3 spans 15 amino acids. The CDR3 protein is CATSRDKVGNQPQHF. In DNA form, the CDR3 reads TGTGCCACCAGCCGGGACAAGGTTGGGAATCAGCCCCAGCATTTT.

This clone has more than one count but fewer than ten. The V gene is TRBV6-6, the J gene TRBJ1-1, with 8 bases fitting TRBD1. In germline, CDR1 is MNHNY, CDR2 SVGAGI (reference sequence). This CDR3 contains 14 residues. Trimming at V came to 3 bases and at J to 7 bases, leaving 7 bases not matched to a gene. CDR3 region: CASSYFGQGSEAFF. For the CDR3, the DNA is TGTGCCAGCAGTTATTTCGGACAGGGTAGTGAAGCTTTCTTT.

This clone was counted a few times. The rearrangement joins TRBV7-2 to TRBJ2-7, with TRBD2 matching over 7 bases. The CDR3 loop spans 15 amino acids. Germline V gene sequence: CDR1 SGHTA, CDR2 FQGNSA. J was trimmed by 6 bases and V by 5 bases; bases with no gene match: 13. The CDR3 DNA reads as TGTGCCAGCAGCCCGATGGCGGGAGTAGAGTCCGAGCAGTACTTC. Translating it yields CASSPMAGVESEQYF.

This clone was seen a few times. The chain links TRBV6-1 to TRBJ2-7; D perhaps matches TRBD1 (6 bases). Germline V gene data show CDR1 as MNHNS and CDR2 as SASEGT. V was trimmed by 6 bases and J by 5 bases, leaving 17 bases between them. CDR3 length: 14 amino acids. CDR3 in amino acids: CASRPVLTGDEQYF. The DNA for the CDR3 is TGTGCCAGCAGACCTGTTTTGACAGGAGACGAGCAGTACTTC.

The gene calls are TRBV6-5 and TRBJ2-1; 12 bases are a match to TRBD2. The CDR3 runs 14 residues. CDR1 and CDR2 from the germline V gene are MNHEY and SVGAGI. With V trimmed by 6 bases and J by 7 bases, 4 bases remained unmatched. The CDR3 protein is CASRRLAGANEQFF. In nucleotides, the CDR3 is TGTGCCAGCAGGCGACTAGCGGGAGCAAATGAGCAGTTCTTC.

This chain links TRBV25-1 with TRBJ2-7, with 9 bases fitting TRBD1. Germline V CDR1 and CDR2: MGHDK, SYGVNS. The CDR3 spans 15 residues. The V segment lost 4 bases and the J segment 7 bases; nucleotides outside the gene matches: 11. The CDR3 sequence: CASSASGTGRLEQYF. The DNA of the CDR3 is TGTGCCAGCAGTGCCTCCGGGACAGGGCGTCTGGAGCAGTACTTC.

In its sample, this clone was seen a few times. The chain carries TRBV10-3 and TRBJ2-1; 16 bases fit TRBD2. The CDR3 runs 16 residues. The V and J ends lost 10 bases and 6 bases, in that order; junction bases with no gene match: 9. Germline-derived CDR1 and CDR2 are ENHRY and SYGVKD. The CDR3 nucleotides are TGTGCCACCAACCCGGGACTAGCGGGGGGGGGCAATGAGCAGTTCTTC. Its translation: CATNPGLAGGGNEQFF.

This clone showed up many times. The chain couples TRBV14 to TRBJ2-3; D remains ambiguous. CDR3 length equals 11 residues. Trimming pared 1 base from V and 5 bases from J, leaving 1 base between. The germline V gene has CDR1 SGHDN and CDR2 FVKESK. The CDR3 nucleotides are TGTGCCAGCAGCCAAGGAGATACGCAGTATTTT. Translation: CASSQGDTQYF.

The chain employs TRBV11-3 and TRBJ2-1; D might be TRBD1 or TRBD2, each matching 6 bases. The V gene's germline CDR1 is SGHNT and CDR2 YENEEA. The CDR3 has 13 amino acids. The V end lost 0 bases, the J end lost 9 bases, and 9 bases lay between the germline ends. The CDR3 here is CASSLEGGGEQFF. DNA for the CDR3: TGTGCCAGCAGCTTAGAAGGGGGAGGTGAGCAGTTCTTC.

This clone came up a few times. The rearrangement links TRBV7-9 to TRBJ2-1; D is unresolved. The CDR3 has 15 amino acids. V was clipped by 2 bases and J by 5 bases, with 13 bases between them. Germline CDR1 reads SEHNR; CDR2 reads FQNEAQ (reference sequence). CDR3 in amino acids: CASSLLGLSHNEQFF. Here the CDR3 DNA reads TGTGCCAGCAGCTTACTTGGATTGTCCCACAATGAGCAGTTCTTC.